The source of this T cell receptor (beta chain) is a study of blood T cell repertoires in COVID-19. The overall study: Researchers got acute and convalescent COVID-19 samples from the United States, Italy and Spain. PBMCs, B-cell-depleted T cells, or T cells were the source of the cDNA or gDNA that made up the material.

This CDR3 spans 11 amino acids. Per germline, CDR1 GTSNPN and CDR2 SVGIG (reference sequence). Trimming pared 3 bases from V and 6 bases from J, leaving 8 bases between. Per the authors' pipeline: From reference gene primer amplification, estimates of nucleated cell counts were derived. Profiled with immunoSEQ multiplex PCR; TCRdb holds only in-frame clones, not every one. Clone size and V and J calls were adopted from that table, with D and trimming inferred from the DNA. Of 60,000 to 75,000 clones in the sample, around 87% were seen once. The chain has TRBV30 and TRBJ2-5; no clear D. The sequence was obtained from a man in his forties or fifties with active COVID-19. Sequencing was carried out using peripheral blood. The CDR3 bases are TGTGCCTGGAGATTGGCCCAGACCCAGTACTTC. Translation: CAWRLAQTQYF.